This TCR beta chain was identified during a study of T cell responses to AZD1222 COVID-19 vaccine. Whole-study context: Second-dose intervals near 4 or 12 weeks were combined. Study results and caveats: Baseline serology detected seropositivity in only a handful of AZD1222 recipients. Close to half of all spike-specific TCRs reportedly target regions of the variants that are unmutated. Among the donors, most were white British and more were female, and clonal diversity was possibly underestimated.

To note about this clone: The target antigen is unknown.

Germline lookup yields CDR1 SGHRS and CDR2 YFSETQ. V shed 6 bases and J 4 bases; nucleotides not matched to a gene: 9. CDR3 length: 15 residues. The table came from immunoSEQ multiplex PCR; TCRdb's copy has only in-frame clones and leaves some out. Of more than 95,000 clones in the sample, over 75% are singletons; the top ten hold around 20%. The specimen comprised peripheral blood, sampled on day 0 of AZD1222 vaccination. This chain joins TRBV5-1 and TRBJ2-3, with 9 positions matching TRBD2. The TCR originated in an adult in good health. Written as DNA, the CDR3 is TGCGCCAGCATGTATAGCGGGGGAGTGGCAGATACGCAGTATTTT. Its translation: CASMYSGGVADTQYF.